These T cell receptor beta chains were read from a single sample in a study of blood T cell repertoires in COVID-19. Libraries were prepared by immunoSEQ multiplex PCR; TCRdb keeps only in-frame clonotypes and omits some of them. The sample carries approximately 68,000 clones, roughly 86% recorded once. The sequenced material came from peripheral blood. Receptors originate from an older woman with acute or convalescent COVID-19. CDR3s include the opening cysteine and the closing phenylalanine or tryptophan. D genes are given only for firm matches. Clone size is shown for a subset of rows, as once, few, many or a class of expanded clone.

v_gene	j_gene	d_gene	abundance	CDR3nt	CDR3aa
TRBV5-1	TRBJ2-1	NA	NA	TGCGCCAGCAGCTTGGCCGGGTGGGATGAGCAGTTCTTC	CASSLAGWDEQFF
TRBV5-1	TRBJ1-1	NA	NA	TGCGCCAGCAGCTTCGAGGTAAACACTGAAGCTTTCTTT	CASSFEVNTEAFF
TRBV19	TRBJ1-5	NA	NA	TGTGCCAGTTCCCGCGGGGGGAGCAATCAGCCCCAGCATTTT	CASSRGGSNQPQHF
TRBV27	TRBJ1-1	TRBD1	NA	TGTGCCAGCAGTTTGGGACAGCTAATGAACACTGAAGCTTTCTTT	CASSLGQLMNTEAFF
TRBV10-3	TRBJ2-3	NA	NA	TGTGCCACCAGCGAGTTAGGGGCCGATACGCAGTATTTT	CATSELGADTQYF
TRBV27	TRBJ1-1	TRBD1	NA	TGTGCCAGCAGTTTAACCACCGGGACAGGGATGGGCACTGAAGCTTTCTTT	CASSLTTGTGMGTEAFF
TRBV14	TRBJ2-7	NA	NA	TGTGCCAGCAGCCGGGATGGACGGGGAGACGAGCAGTACTTC	CASSRDGRGDEQYF
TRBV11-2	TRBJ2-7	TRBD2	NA	TGTGCCAGCAAAATTGCCGGGGGGGCGTACGAGCAGTACTTC	CASKIAGGAYEQYF
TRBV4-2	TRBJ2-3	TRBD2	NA	TGTGCCAGCAGCCAACAAAGCGGGGGGGCTATAGATACGCAGTATTTT	CASSQQSGGAIDTQYF
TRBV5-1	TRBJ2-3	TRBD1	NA	TGCGCCAGCAGCCGCTTGACAGGGGCAAGGACAGATACGCAGTATTTT	CASSRLTGARTDTQYF
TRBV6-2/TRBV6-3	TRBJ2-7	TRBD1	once	TGTGCCAGCAGTTATGCCGGGACAGCTCTCCACGAGCAGTACTTC	CASSYAGTALHEQYF
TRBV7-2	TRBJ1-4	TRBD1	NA	TGTGCCAGCAGCTTACGGACAGGGGGTGAAAAACTGTTTTTT	CASSLRTGGEKLFF
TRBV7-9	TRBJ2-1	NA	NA	TGTGCCAGCAGCGAAGGGGTATCGGGTCGCAATGAGCAGTTCTTC	CASSEGVSGRNEQFF
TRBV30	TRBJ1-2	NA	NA	TGTGCCTGGAGAAATACTAACTATGGCTACACCTTC	CAWRNTNYGYTF
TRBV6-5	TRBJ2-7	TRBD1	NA	TGTGCCAGCAGCCGACAGGGACAGGGGGCAGGGGAGCAGTACTTC	CASSRQGQGAGEQYF
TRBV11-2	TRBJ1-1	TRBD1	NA	TGTGCCAGCAGCTCAACGGACAGGGTGAACACTGAAGCTTTCTTT	CASSSTDRVNTEAFF
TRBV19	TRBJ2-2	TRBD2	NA	TGTGCCAGTAGGCCGACTAGCGGGGGGGCCGACACCGGGGAGCTGTTTTTT	CASRPTSGGADTGELFF
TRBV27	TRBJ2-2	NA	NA	TGTGCCAGCAGTTTATGGGCAGGGAACACCGGGGAGCTGTTTTTT	CASSLWAGNTGELFF
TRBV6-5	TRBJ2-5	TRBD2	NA	TGTGCCAGCAGTTACCGTATTAGCGGGGGTCGGCGGACCCAGTACTTC	CASSYRISGGRRTQYF
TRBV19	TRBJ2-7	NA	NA	TGTGCCAGTAGTACGACTATTCGGGGATACGAGCAGTACTTC	CASSTTIRGYEQYF
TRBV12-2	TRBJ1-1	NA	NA	TGTGCAAGTCGCCCCAAGGGAGCGCGGGGACGTTTC	CASRPKGARGRF
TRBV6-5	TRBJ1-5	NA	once	TGTGCCAGCAGGCCCGGGGGGTTAAGCAATCAGCCCCAGCATTTT	CASRPGGLSNQPQHF
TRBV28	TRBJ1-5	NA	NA	TGTGCCAGCAGTTTTGGGCGAACGGACAAAGTCAGCAATCAGCCCCAGCATTTT	CASSFGRTDKVSNQPQHF
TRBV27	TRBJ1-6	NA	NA	TGTGCCAGCAGTTTATCGATCGGGATATCACCCCTCCACTTT	CASSLSIGISPLHF
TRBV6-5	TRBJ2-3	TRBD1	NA	TGTGCCAGCAGTACGGGGACAGGGCCCACAGATACGCAGTATTTT	CASSTGTGPTDTQYF
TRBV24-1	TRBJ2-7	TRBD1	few	TGTGCCACCTCGTACAACAGGGGGCCCTACGAGCAGTACTTC	CATSYNRGPYEQYF
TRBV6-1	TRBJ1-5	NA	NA	TGTGCCAGCAGTGAAGGGGGGGGCTGGCAGCCCCAGCATTTT	CASSEGGGWQPQHF
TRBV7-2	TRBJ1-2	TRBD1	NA	TGTGCCAGCAGCCAAGGGACCGGGACAGGGAGGTCTGGCTACACCTTC	CASSQGTGTGRSGYTF
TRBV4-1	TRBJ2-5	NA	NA	TGCGCCAGCAGCCAAGACCACTCATTGGAGACCCAGTACTTC	CASSQDHSLETQYF
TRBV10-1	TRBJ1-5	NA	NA	TGCGCCAGCACCCGGGACAATAAGGAACCATATAGCAATCAGCCCCAGCATTTT	CASTRDNKEPYSNQPQHF
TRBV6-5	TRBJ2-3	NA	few	TGTGCCAGCAGTTATGATAGTAGATTCGATACGCAGTATTTT	CASSYDSRFDTQYF
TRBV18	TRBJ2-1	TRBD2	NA	TGTGCCAGCTCACTGGGGACTAGCGGGGGGGCTGAAAATGAGCAGTTCTTC	CASSLGTSGGAENEQFF
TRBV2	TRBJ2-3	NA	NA	TGTGCCAGCAGTGAGGGTCTAGCCTCAGATACGCAGTATTTT	CASSEGLASDTQYF
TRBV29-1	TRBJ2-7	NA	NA	TGCAGCGTTGAAGTTACGGGGTTCGAGCAGTACTTC	CSVEVTGFEQYF
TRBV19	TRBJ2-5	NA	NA	TGTGCCAGTAGTATGGGCGAGACCCAGTACTTC	CASSMGETQYF
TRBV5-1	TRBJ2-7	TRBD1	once	TGCGCCAGCAGTGGCGGGACAGGGCCCTACGAGCAGTACTTC	CASSGGTGPYEQYF
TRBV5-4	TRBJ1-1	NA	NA	TGTGCCAGCAGCTTGGAGGGGAGGGCTGAAGCTTTCTTT	CASSLEGRAEAFF
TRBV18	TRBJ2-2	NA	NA	TGTGCCAGCTCACCACTCAGGACAGAAGCCGGGGAGCTGTTTTTT	CASSPLRTEAGELFF
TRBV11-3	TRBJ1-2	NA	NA	TGTGCCAGCAGCTCCCAGGGTAATGGCTACACCTTC	CASSSQGNGYTF
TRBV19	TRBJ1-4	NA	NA	TGTGCCAGTGGTGCCCCCCGGGTTGGTGAAAAACTGTTTTTT	CASGAPRVGEKLFF
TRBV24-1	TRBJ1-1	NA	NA	TGTGCCGCCCAGGGTACGAACACTGAAGCTTTCTTT	CAAQGTNTEAFF
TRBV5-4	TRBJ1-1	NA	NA	TGTGCCAGCAGCGTGGGCGGAAGGATTGGGGCAGCTGAAGCTTTCTTT	CASSVGGRIGAAEAFF